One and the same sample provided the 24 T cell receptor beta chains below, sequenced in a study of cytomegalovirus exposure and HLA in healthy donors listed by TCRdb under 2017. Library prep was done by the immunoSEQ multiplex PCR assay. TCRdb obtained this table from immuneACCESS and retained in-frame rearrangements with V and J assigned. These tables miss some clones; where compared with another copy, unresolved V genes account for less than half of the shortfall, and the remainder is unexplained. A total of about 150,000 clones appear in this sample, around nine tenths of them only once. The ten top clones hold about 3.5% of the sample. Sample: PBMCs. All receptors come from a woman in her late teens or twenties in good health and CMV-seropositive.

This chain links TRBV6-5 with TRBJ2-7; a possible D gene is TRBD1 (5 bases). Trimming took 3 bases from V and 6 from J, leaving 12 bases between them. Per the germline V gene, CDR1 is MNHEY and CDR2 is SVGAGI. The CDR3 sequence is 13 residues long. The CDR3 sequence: CASSYRVRGEQYF. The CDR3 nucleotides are TGTGCCAGCAGTTATAGGGTTAGGGGCGAGCAGTACTTC.

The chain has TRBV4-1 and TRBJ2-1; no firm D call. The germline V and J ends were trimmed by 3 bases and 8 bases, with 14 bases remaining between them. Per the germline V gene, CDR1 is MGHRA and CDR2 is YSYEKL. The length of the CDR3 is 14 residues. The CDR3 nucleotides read TGCGCCAGCAGCCACCAGACCATACGGGATGAGCAGTTCTTC. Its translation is CASSHQTIRDEQFF.

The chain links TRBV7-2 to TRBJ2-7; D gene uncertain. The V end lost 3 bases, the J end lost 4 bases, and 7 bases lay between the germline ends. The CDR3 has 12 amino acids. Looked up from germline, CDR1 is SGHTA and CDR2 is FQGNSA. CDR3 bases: TGTGCCAGCAGCTTTAGTCCATACGAGCAGTACTTC. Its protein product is CASSFSPYEQYF.

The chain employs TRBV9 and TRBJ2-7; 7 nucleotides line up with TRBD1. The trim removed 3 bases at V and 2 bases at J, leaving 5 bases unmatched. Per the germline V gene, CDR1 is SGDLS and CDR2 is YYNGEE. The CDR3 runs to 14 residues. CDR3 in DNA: TGTGCCAGCAGCGAACGGGACAGACCCTACGAGCAGTACTTC. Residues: CASSERDRPYEQYF.

The DNA of the CDR3 is TGCAGCGTTGGTCGGAACACCGGGGAGCTGTTTTTT. Protein sequence: CSVGRNTGELFF. The chain recombines TRBV29-1 with TRBJ2-2, with no clear D. Trimming stripped 4 bases from V and 1 base from J, with 4 bases between. This CDR3 has 12 residues. Germline loops: CDR1 SQVTM, CDR2 ANQGSEA.

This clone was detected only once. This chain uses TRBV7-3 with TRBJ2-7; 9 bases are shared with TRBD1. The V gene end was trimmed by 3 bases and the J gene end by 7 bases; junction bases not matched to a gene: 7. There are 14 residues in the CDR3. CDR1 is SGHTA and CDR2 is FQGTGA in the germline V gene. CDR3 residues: CASSLTGGTKEQYF. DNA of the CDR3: TGTGCCAGCAGCTTGACAGGGGGGACGAAGGAGCAGTACTTC.

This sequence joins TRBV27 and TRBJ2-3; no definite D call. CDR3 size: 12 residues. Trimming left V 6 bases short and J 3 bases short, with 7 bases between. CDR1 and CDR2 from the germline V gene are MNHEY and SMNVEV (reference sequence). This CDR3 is CASSAATDTQYF. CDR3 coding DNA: TGTGCCAGCAGCGCTGCGACAGATACGCAGTATTTT.

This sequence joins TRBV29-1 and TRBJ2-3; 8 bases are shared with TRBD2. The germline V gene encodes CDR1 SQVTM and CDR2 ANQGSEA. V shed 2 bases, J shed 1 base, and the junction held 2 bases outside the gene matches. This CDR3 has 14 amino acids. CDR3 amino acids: CSVEPSGRTDTQYF. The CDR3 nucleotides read TGCAGCGTTGAACCTAGCGGGCGCACAGATACGCAGTATTTT.

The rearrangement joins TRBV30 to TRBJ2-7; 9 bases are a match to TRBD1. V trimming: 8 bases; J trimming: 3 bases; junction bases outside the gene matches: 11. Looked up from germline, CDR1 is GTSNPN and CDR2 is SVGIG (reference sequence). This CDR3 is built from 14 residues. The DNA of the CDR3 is TGTGCCGGGGCCAACAGGGGGCCCCTCTACGAGCAGTACTTC. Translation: CAGANRGPLYEQYF. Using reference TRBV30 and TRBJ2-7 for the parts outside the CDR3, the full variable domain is SQTIHQWPATLVQPVGSPLSLECTVEGTSNPNLYWYRQAAGRGLQLLFYSVGIGQISSEVPQNLSASRPQDRQFILSSKKLLLSDSGFYLCAGANRGPLYEQYFGPGTRLTVT.

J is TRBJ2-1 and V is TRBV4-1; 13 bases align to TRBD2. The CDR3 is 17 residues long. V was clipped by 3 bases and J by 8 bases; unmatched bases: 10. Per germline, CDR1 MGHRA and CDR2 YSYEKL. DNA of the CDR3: TGCGCCAGCAGCCATTCCCCTGGACTAGCGGGAGAAGATGAGCAGTTCTTC. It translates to CASSHSPGLAGEDEQFF.

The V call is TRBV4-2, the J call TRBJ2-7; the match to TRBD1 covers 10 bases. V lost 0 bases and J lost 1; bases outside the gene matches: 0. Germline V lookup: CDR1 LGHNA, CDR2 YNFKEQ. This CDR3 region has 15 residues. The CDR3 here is CASSQEGQGSYEQYF. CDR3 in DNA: TGTGCCAGCAGCCAAGAGGGACAGGGGTCCTACGAGCAGTACTTC.

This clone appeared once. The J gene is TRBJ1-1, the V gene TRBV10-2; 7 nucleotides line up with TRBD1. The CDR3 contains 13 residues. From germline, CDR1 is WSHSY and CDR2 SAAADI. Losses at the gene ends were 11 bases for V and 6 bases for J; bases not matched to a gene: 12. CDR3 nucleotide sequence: TGCGCCGGGACAGAAAACGAACACTCTGAAGCTTTCTTT. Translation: CAGTENEHSEAFF.

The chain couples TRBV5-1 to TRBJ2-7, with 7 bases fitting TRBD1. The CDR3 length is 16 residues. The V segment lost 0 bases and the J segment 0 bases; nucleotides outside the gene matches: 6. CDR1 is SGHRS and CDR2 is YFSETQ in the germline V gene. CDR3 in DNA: TGCGCCAGCAGCTTGGCCTTGGCAGGGGGCTCCTACGAGCAGTACTTC. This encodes CASSLALAGGSYEQYF.

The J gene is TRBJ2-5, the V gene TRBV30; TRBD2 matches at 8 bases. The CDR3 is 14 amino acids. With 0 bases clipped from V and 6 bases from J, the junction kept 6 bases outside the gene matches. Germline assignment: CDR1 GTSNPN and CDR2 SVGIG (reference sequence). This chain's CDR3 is CAWSVGRSGKTQYF. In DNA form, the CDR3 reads TGTGCCTGGAGTGTAGGACGTAGCGGGAAGACCCAGTACTTC.

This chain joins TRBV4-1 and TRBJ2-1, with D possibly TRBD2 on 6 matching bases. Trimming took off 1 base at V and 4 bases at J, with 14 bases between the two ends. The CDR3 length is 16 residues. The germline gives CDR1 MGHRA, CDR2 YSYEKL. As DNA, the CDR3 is TGCGCCAGCAGCCAAGGACGAGGAGGGCTTTACAATGAGCAGTTCTTC. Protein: CASSQGRGGLYNEQFF.

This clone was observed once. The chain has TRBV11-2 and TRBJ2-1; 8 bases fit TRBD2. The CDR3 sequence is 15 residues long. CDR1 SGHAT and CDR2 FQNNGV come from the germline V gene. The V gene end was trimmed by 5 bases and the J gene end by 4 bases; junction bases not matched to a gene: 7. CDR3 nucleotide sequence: TGTGCCAGCAGCCGGGGGGCGGGAGGATACAATGAGCAGTTCTTC. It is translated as CASSRGAGGYNEQFF.

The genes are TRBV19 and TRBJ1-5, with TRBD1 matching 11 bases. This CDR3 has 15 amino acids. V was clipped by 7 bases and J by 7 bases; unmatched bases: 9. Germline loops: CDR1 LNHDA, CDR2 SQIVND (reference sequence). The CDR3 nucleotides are TGTGCCAGTACACCCAGGGACAGGGGGTTGCAGCCCCAGCATTTT. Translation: CASTPRDRGLQPQHF.

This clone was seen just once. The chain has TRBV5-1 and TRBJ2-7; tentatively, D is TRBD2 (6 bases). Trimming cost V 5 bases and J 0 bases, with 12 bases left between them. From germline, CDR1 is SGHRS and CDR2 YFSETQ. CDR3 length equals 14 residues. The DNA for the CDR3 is TGCGCCAGCAGGGGGGGACCGTCCTCCTACGAGCAGTACTTC. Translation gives CASRGGPSSYEQYF.

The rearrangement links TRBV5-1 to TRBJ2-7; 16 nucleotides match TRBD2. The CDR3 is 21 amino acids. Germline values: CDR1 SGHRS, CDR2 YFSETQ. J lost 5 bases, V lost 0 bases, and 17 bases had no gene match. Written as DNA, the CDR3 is TGCGCCAGCAGCTTGGTAGGGACTAGCGGGAGGGCCGTGGGGGTTTGGAACGAGCAGTACTTC. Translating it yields CASSLVGTSGRAVGVWNEQYF.

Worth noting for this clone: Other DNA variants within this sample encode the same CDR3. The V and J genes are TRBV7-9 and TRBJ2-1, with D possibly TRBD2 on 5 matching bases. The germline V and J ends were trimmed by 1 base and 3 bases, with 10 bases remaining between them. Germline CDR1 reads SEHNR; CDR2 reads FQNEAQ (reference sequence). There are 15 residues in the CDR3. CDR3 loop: CASSLVAGDYNEQFF. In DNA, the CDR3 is TGTGCCAGCAGCTTAGTGGCGGGCGACTACAATGAGCAGTTCTTC.

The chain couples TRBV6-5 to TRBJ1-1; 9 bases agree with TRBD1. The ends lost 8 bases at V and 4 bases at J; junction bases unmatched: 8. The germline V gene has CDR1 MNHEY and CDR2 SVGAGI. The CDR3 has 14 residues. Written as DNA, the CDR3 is TGTGCCAGCCGTGTGACACAGGGGGCCACTGAAGCTTTCTTT. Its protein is CASRVTQGATEAFF.

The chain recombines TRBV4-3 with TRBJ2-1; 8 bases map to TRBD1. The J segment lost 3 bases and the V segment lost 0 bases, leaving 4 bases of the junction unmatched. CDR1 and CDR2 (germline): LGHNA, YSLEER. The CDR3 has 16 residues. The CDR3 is CASSQERDRRYNEQFF. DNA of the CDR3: TGCGCCAGCAGCCAAGAAAGGGACAGGCGCTACAATGAGCAGTTCTTC.

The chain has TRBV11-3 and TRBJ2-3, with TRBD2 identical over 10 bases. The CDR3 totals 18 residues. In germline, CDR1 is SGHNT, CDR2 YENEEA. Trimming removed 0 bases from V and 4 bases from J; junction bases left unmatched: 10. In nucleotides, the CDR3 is TGTGCCAGCAGCTTAGATCGGTCTAGCGGGAGATTTTCAGATACGCAGTATTTT. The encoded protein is CASSLDRSSGRFSDTQYF.

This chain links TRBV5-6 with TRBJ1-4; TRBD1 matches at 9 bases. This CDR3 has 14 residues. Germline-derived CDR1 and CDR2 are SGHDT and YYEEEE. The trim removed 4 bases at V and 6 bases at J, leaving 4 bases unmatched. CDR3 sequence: CASSKDRGDEKLFF. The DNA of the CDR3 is TGTGCCAGCAGCAAAGACAGGGGGGATGAAAAACTGTTTTTT.